The clone carrying this T cell receptor beta chain was detected only once. This sample was included in a study of glioma-infiltrating T cells after dendritic cell vaccination. Primers: 60 V beta forward and 13 J beta reverse. TCRdb's copy holds only in-frame clones and misses some; the assay was immunoSEQ multiplex PCR. The sample includes about 49,000 clones, about 85% of them seen just once. Selection required adequate fresh-frozen tumor tissue plus more than two years' survival data. CDR3 size: 15 residues. Germline V gives CDR1 SGHRS, CDR2 YFSETQ. This chain connects TRBV5-1 to TRBJ2-5, with no clear D. Gene TRBJ2-7 matches the end of the DNA better, so the J call may be wrong. The sample was blood, taken before dendritic cell vaccination. This clonotype was obtained from a human donor with glioblastoma. The CDR3 loop reads CASSLEDYSSYEQYF. The CDR3 region has the DNA TGCGCCAGCAGCTTGGAAGATTACAGCTCCTACGAGCAGTACTTC.